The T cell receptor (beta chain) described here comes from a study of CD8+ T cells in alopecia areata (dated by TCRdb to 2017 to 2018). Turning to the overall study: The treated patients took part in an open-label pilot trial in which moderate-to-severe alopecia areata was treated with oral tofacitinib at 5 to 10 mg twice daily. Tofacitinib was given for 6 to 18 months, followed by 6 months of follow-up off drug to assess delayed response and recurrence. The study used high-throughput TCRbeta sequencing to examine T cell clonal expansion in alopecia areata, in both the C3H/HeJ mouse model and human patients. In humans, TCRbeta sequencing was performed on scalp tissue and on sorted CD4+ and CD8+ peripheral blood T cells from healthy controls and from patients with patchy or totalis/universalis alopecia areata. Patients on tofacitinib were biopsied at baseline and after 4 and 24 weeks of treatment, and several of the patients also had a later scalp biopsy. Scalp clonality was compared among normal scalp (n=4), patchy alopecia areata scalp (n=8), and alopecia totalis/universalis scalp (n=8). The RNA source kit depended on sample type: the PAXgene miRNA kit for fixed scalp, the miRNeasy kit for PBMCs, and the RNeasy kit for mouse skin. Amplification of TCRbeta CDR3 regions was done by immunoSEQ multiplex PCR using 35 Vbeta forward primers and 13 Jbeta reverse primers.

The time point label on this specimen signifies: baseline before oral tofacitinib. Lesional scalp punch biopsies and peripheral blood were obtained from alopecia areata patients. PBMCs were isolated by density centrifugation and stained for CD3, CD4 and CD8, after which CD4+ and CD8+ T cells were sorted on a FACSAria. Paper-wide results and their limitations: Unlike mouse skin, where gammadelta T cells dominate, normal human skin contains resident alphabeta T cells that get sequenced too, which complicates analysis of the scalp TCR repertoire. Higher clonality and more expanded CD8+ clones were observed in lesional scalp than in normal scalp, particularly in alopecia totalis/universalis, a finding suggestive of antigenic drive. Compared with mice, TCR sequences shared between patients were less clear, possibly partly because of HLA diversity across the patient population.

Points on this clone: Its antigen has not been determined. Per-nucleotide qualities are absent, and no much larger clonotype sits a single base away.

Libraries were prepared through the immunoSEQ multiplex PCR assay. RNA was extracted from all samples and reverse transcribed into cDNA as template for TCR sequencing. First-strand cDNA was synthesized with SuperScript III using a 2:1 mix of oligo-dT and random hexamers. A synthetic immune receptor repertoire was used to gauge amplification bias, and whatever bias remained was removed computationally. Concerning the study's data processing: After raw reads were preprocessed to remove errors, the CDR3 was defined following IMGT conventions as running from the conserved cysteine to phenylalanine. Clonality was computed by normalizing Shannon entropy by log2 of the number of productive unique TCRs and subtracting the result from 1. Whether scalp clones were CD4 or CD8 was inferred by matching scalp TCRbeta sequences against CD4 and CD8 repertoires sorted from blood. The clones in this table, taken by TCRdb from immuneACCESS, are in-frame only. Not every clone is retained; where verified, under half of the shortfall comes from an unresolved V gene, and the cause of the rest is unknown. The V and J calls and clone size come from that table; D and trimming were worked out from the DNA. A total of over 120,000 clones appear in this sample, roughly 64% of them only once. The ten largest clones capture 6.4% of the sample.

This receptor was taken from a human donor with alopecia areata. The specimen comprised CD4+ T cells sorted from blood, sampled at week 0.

The DNA sequence reads TGTGCCAGCAGCGTGACTCCTTCCTACGAGCAGTACTTC. Its coded protein is CASSVTPSYEQYF. The V and J genes are TRBV9 and TRBJ2-7; a confident D gene designation cannot be given. V is shortened by 2 bases, J by 1 base, and the region joining them spans 7 bases. From the germline V gene, CDR1 is SGDLS and CDR2 is YYNGEE. The CDR3 holds 13 amino acids from the cysteine to the phenylalanine. Only CDR3 DNA remains: 39 bases, in frame from the first base.